These 5 T cell receptor beta chains were all obtained from the same sample, sequenced in a study of blood T cell repertoires in COVID-19. TCRdb's copy holds only in-frame clones and misses some; the assay was immunoSEQ multiplex PCR. The sample has 150,000 or so clones, around nine tenths seen once. Specimen: peripheral blood. Every receptor here comes from a human donor in a cohort sampled during active COVID-19.

The sample holds a few counts of this clone. The chain recombines TRBV30 with TRBJ1-6; TRBD1 might be the D (6 bases). The CDR3 runs 14 residues. V was clipped by 1 base and J by 7 bases, with 11 bases between them. Per the germline V gene, CDR1 is GTSNPN and CDR2 is SVGIG (reference sequence). The CDR3 nucleotides read TGTGCCTGGAGTGCCGACAGGCGGAATTCACCCCTCCACTTT. As protein: CAWSADRRNSPLHF.

This clone was seen only a few times. This chain uses TRBV4-2 with TRBJ1-5; the D gene is possibly TRBD1 (6 bases). The germline CDR1 and CDR2 sequences are LGHNA and YNFKEQ. The V end was cut by 4 bases, the J end by 6 bases, with 10 bases between. CDR3 length: 13 amino acids. For the CDR3, the DNA is TGTGCCAGCAGCCGAGCAGGGGTTCAGCCCCAGCATTTT. Protein sequence: CASSRAGVQPQHF.

This clone was picked up one time. The chain carries TRBV2 and TRBJ1-2; D unresolved. The CDR3 loop spans 13 amino acids. V lost 6 bases to trimming and J lost 0 bases, with 8 bases between them. CDR1 and CDR2 from the germline V gene are SNHLY and FYNNEI. The CDR3: CASSQQSNYGYTF. The CDR3 DNA sequence: TGTGCCAGCAGCCAACAGTCTAACTATGGCTACACCTTC.

V and J are TRBV6-5 and TRBJ1-1; TRBD1 aligns across 8 bases. The J segment lost 1 base and the V segment lost 5 bases, leaving 3 bases of the junction unmatched. CDR1 is MNHEY, CDR2 SVGAGI, per germline. This CDR3 is 14 amino acids long. DNA of the CDR3: TGTGCCAGCAGTCCAGGGGGCGCGAACACTGAAGCTTTCTTT. It encodes CASSPGGANTEAFF.

The V call is TRBV28, the J call TRBJ2-5, with 7 bases that match TRBD2. Germline V gene data show CDR1 as MDHEN and CDR2 as SYDVKM. The CDR3 is 14 residues long. With V trimmed by 6 bases and J by 2 bases, 6 bases remained unmatched. The CDR3 coding sequence is TGTGCCAGCAGACAAGCGGGGATGCAAGAGACCCAGTACTTC. This translates into CASRQAGMQETQYF.